Sequencing of this T cell receptor beta chain was carried out in a study of OX40 agonist ivuxolimab in advanced cancers. Clones were read by immunoSEQ multiplex PCR, and TCRdb kept only the in-frame ones, dropping some. The table lists about 53,000 clones, 84% of them singletons, with 3.5% to 5.5% in the top ten. Germline V gene sequence: CDR1 SGHRS, CDR2 YFSETQ. The CDR3 consists of 13 residues. Study-wide points: CD8+ T cells averaged more expanded clones than CD4+.

The sampling schedule covered blood at baseline, cycle 4 day 1, and cycle 7 day 1. On this clone itself: The antigen remains unidentified.

This specimen was CD4+ or CD8+ T cells sorted from blood, taken in a trial of the OX40 agonist ivuxolimab. This clonotype was obtained from an adult with an advanced solid tumor such as melanoma, head and neck, liver or kidney cancer. V gene TRBV5-1 combines with J gene TRBJ2-5, with a weak D call TRBD2 (5 bases). The J call is uncertain, as TRBJ2-7 better fits the DNA end. The CDR3 reads CASSPEGSYEQYF. In DNA form, the CDR3 reads TGCGCCAGCAGCCCCGAGGGTTCCTACGAGCAGTACTTC.